In its sample, the clone carrying this T cell receptor beta chain was seen once. The germline V gene has CDR1 GTSNPN and CDR2 SVGIG (reference sequence). The CDR3 contains 13 residues. Trimming stripped 4 bases from V and 4 bases from J, with 12 bases between. The data are from a study of control samples from healthy donors and cancer patients. Here immunoSEQ multiplex PCR was the method, and the copy in TCRdb shows in-frame clones only, minus some. The sample consists of roughly 80,000 clones, roughly 89% of them appearing once. The sample was blood. This TCR derives from a man between 45 and 60 years old in good health. V gene TRBV30 combines with J gene TRBJ2-3; D ambiguous. The CDR3 DNA reads TGTGCCTGGAACCTAAGACTCGCAGATACGCAGTATTTT. This codes for CAWNLRLADTQYF.